This entry is about one T cell receptor (beta chain). Its antigen is undetermined. Germline and genes here are mouse. The read terminates 4 residues ahead of where the CDR3 ends, so the germline J gene completes it. RNA extraction was followed by reverse transcription into cDNA, which acted as the sequencing template. The assay was immunoSEQ multiplex PCR, and TCRdb's table has in-frame clones only and misses some. This record lists approximately 300,000 clones, none seen once only, and the top ten clones contain 1.2%. This entry comes from a study of CD8+ T cells in alopecia areata. The wider study: The graft donors were 6-12-month-old C3H/HeJ mice with spontaneous alopecia, and their skin went to roughly 6-11-week-old female C3H/HeJ mice.

Trimming removed 3 bases at V and 2 bases at J, with 7 bases between. CDR3 length: 14 residues. CDR1 is NSQYPW, CDR2 LRSPGD, per germline (reference sequence). Regarding the study as a whole: Alopecia totalis/universalis scalp especially showed more expanded CD8+ clones than normal scalp. With patients, TCR sharing proved less clear than in mice, a difference possibly related to HLA. Scalp repertoires also include resident alphabeta T cells from normal skin.

CD4, CD8alpha, NKG2D, NKG2ACE and other markers were used to sort pooled cutaneous lymph node cells. The chain employs TRBV1 and TRBJ2-2; TRBD1 is a possible D gene (5 bases). Sequencing was performed on CD4+ T cells sorted from a lymph node. The clonotype was recovered from a C3H/HeJ mouse with alopecia areata. The strain's MHC: H2-k. The sequenced CDR3 bases are TGCACCTGCAGTGCCGACAGTAACACCGGG. Its protein product is CTCSADSNTG. Given in full, the CDR3 is CTCSADSNTGQLYF.